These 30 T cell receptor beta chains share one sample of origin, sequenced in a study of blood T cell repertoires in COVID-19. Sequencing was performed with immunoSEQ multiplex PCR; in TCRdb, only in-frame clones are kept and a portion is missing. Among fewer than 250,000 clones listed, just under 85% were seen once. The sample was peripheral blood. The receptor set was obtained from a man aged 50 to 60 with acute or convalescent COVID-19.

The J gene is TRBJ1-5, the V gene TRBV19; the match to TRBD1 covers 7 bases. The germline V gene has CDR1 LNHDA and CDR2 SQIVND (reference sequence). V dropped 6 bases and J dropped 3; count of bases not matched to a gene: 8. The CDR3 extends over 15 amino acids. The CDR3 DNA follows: TGTGCCAGTAGAAGAACAGGGGCCAACAATCAGCCCCAGCATTTT. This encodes CASRRTGANNQPQHF.

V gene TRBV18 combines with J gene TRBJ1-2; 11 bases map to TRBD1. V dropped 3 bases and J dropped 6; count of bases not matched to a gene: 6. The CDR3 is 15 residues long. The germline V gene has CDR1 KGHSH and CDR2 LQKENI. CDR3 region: CASSPKDRGPDGYTF. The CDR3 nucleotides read TGTGCCAGCTCACCTAAGGACAGGGGGCCGGATGGCTACACCTTC.

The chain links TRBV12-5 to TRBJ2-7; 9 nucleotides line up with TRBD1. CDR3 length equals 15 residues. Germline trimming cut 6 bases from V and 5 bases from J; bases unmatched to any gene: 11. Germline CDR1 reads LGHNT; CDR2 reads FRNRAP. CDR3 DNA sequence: TGTGCTAGTGGATCGACAGGGGGAGTGTATCACGAGCAGTACTTC. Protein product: CASGSTGGVYHEQYF.

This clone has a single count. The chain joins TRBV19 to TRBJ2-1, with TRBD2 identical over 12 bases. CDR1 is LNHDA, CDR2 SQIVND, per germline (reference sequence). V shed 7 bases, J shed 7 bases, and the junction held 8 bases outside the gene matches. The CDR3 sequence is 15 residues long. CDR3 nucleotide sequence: TGTGCCAGTACCGCTAGCGGGAGGGTGTCGAATGAGCAGTTCTTC. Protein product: CASTASGRVSNEQFF. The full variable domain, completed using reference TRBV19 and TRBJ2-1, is DGGITQSPKYLFRKEGQNVTLSCEQNLNHDAMYWYRQDPGQGLRLIYYSQIVNDFQKGDIAEGYSVSREKKESFPLTVTSAQKNPTAFYLCASTASGRVSNEQFFGPGTRLTVL.

The CDR3 DNA follows: TGTGCCAGTAGTCCTCCTCCCGGGAGGGGAACTGAAGCTTTCTTT. Translated, it gives CASSPPPGRGTEAFF. This chain uses TRBV19 with TRBJ1-1, with D maybe TRBD1 (5 bases). The CDR3 has 15 residues. CDR1 and CDR2 from the germline V gene are LNHDA and SQIVND (reference sequence). The V end lost 5 bases, the J end lost 5 bases, and 18 bases lay between the germline ends.

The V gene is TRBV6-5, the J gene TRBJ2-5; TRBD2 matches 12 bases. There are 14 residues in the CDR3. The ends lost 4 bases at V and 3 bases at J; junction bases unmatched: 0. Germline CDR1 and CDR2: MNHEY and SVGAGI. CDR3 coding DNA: TGTGCCAGCAGTTGGACTAGCGGGAAAGAGACCCAGTACTTC. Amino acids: CASSWTSGKETQYF.

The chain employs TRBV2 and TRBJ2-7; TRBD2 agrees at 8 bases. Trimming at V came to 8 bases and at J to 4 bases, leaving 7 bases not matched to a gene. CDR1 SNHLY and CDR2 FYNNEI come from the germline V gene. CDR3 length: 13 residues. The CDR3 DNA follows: TGTGCCAGCGGGGGACTAGAAATATACGAGCAGTACTTC. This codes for CASGGLEIYEQYF.

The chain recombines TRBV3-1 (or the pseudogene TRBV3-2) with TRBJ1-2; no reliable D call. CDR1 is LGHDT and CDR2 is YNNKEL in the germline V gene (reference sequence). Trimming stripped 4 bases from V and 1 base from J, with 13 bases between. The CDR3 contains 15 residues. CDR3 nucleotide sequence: TGTGCCAGCAGCCCGCTGATAGGAGGTAACTATGGCTACACCTTC. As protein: CASSPLIGGNYGYTF.

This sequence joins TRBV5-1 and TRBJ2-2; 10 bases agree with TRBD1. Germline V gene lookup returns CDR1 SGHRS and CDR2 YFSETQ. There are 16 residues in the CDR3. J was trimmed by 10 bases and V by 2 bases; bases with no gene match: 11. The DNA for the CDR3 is TGCGCCAGCAGCTTAACGGGGGACAGGGGAGATGTGGAGCTGTTTTTT. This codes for CASSLTGDRGDVELFF.

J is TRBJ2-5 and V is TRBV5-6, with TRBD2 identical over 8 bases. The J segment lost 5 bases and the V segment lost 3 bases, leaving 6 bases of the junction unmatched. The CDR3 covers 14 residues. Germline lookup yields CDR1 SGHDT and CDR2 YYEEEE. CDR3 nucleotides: TGTGCCAGCAGCTCTCAAGGGACTAGGGAGACCCAGTACTTC. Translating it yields CASSSQGTRETQYF.

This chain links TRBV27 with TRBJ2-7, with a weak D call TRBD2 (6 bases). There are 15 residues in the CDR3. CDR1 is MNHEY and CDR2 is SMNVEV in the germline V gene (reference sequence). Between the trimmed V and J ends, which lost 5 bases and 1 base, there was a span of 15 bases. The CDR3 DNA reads TGTGCCAGCAGTGCGGGACCTGCAAAATCCTACGAGCAGTACTTC. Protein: CASSAGPAKSYEQYF.

In DNA, the CDR3 is TGTGCCAGCAGCTTAACGTGGGGGGGCCCCAATATCGACAATGAGCAGTTCTTC. This sequence encodes CASSLTWGGPNIDNEQFF. The chain has TRBV7-3 and TRBJ2-1, with a tentative D call TRBD2 (7 bases). Between the trimmed V and J ends, which lost 0 bases and 5 bases, there was a span of 20 bases. The CDR3 covers 18 residues. Germline V gene data show CDR1 as SGHTA and CDR2 as FQGTGA.

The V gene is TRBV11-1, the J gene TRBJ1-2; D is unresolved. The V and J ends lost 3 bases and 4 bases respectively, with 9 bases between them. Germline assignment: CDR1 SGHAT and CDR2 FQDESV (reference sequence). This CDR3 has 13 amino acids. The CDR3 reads CASSLREGYGYTF. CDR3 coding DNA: TGTGCCAGCAGCTTGAGGGAGGGCTATGGCTACACCTTC.

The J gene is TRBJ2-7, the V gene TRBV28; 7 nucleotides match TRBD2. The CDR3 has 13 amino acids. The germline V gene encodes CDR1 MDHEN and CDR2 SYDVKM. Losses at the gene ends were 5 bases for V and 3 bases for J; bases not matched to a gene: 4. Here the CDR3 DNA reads TGTGCCAGCAGTAAGGGAGGGCTCTACGAGCAGTACTTC. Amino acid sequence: CASSKGGLYEQYF.

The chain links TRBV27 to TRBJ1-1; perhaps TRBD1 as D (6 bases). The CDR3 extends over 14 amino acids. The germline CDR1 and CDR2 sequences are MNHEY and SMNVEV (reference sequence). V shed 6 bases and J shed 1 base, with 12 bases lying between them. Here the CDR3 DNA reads TGTGCCAGCAGACCTGGACAGCCGAACACTGAAGCTTTCTTT. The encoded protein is CASRPGQPNTEAFF.

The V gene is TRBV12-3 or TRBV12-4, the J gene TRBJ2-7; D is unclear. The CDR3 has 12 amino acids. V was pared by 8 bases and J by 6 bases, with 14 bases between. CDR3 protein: CASVSNAGEQYF. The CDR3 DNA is TGTGCCAGCGTGTCAAACGCAGGCGAGCAGTACTTC.

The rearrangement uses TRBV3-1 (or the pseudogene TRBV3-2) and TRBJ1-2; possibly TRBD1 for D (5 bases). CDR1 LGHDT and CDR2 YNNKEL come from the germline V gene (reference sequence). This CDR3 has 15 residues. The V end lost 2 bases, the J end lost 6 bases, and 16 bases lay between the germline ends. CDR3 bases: TGTGCCAGCAGCCAACGTATGGGCCAGGGCGATGGCTACACCTTC. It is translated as CASSQRMGQGDGYTF.

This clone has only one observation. CDR3 in amino acids: CAWSETGQTYEQYF. The CDR3 bases are TGTGCCTGGAGTGAAACGGGACAGACCTACGAGCAGTACTTC. The chain uses TRBV30 and TRBJ2-7; 7 nucleotides align to TRBD1. V lost 1 base to trimming and J lost 2 bases; unmatched junction nucleotides: 5. The CDR3 is made up of 14 amino acids. The V gene's germline CDR1 is GTSNPN and CDR2 SVGIG (reference sequence).

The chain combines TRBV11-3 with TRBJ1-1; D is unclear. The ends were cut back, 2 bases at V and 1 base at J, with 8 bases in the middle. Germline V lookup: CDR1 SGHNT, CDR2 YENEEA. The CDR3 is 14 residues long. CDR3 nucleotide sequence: TGTGCCAGCAGCTTACAGGCAGGGAACACTGAAGCTTTCTTT. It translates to CASSLQAGNTEAFF.

The CDR3 sequence: CASSLGPGIAYGYTF. CDR3 DNA: TGTGCCAGCAGCTTAGGCCCCGGGATAGCATATGGCTACACCTTC. The V call is TRBV7-9, the J call TRBJ1-2; D remains unclear. The CDR3 has 15 amino acids. CDR1 and CDR2 (germline): SEHNR, FQNEAQ (reference sequence). V lost 1 base and J lost 5, with 14 bases in between.

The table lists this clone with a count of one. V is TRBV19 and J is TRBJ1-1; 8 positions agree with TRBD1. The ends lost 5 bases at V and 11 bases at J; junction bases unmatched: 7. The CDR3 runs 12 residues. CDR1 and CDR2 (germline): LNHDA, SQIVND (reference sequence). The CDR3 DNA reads TGTGCCAGTAGTGGGGGACAGGCAGCGGCTTTCTTT. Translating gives CASSGGQAAAFF.

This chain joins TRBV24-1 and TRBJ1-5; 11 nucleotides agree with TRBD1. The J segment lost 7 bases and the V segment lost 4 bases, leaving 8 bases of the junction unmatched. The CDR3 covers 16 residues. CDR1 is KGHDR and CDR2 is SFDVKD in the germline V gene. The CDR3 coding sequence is TGTGCCACCAGTGACAGGGACAGGGGGAAGGGGCAGCCCCAGCATTTT. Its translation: CATSDRDRGKGQPQHF.

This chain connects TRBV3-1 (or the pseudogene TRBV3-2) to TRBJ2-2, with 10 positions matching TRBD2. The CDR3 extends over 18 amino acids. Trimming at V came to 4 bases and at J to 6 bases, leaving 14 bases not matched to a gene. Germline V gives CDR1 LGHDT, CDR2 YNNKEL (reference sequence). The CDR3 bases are TGTGCCAGCAGCCGGGCCTCTAGCGGGAGCGTCGGCGCCGGGGAGCTGTTTTTT. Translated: CASSRASSGSVGAGELFF.

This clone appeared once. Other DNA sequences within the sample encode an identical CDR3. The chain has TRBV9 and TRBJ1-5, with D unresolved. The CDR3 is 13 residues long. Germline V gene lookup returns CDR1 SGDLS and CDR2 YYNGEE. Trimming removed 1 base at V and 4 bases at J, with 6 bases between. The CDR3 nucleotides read TGTGCCAGCAGCGTAACGGGGAATCAGCCCCAGCATTTT. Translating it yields CASSVTGNQPQHF.

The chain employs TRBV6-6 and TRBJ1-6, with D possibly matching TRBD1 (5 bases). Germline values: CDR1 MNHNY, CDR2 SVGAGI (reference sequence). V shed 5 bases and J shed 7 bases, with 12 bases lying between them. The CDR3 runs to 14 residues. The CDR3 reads CASSTGTSNSPLHF. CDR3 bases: TGTGCCAGCAGTACCGGGACTTCCAATTCACCCCTCCACTTT.

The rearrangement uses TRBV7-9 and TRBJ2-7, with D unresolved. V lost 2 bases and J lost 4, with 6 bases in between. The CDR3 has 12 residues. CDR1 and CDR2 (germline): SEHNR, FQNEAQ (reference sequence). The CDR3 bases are TGTGCCAGCAGCTTAAACTGGTACGAGCAGTACTTC. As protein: CASSLNWYEQYF.

CDR3 loop: CASSLALGTGETQYF. As DNA, the CDR3 is TGCGCCAGCAGCTTGGCCTTGGGGACAGGGGAGACCCAGTACTTC. The chain combines TRBV5-1 with TRBJ2-5, with 9 positions matching TRBD1. CDR1 is SGHRS, CDR2 YFSETQ, per germline. The ends lost 0 bases at V and 5 bases at J; junction bases unmatched: 5. This CDR3 comprises 15 residues.

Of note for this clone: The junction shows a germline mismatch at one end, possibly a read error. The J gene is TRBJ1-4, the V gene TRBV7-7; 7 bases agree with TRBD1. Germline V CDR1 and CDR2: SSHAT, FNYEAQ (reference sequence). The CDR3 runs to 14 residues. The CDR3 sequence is CASSLGTGDEKLFF. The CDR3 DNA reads TGTGCTAGCAGCTTAGGCACAGGGGATGAAAAACTGTTTTTT.

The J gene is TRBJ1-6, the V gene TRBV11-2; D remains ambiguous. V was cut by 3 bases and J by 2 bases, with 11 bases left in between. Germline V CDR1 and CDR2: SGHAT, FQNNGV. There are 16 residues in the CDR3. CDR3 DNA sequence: TGTGCCAGCAGCTTCCCCACGGGTCCCTATAATTCACCCCTCCACTTT. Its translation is CASSFPTGPYNSPLHF. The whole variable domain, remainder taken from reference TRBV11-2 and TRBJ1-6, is EAGVAQSPRYKIIEKRQSVAFWCNPISGHATLYWYQQILGQGPKLLIQFQNNGVVDDSQLPKDRFSAERLKGVDSTLKIQPAKLEDSAVYLCASSFPTGPYNSPLHFGNGTRLTVT.

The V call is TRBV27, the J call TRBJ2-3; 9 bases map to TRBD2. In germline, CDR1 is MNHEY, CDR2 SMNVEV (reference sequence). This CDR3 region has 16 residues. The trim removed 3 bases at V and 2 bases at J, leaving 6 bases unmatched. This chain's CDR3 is CASSFRSSGDTDTQYF. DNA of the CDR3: TGTGCCAGCAGTTTTCGGTCTAGCGGGGACACAGATACGCAGTATTTT.